A single sample is the source of the 27 T cell receptor beta chains below, sequenced in a study of T cell repertoires in ileal Crohn's disease. This table comes from immunoSEQ multiplex PCR, and its TCRdb copy is limited to in-frame clones, with some not included. The sample holds fewer than 20,000 clones; 60% are singletons and the top ten take approximately 7%. Sequenced: ileal tissue. The receptors shown here come from an adult with Crohn's disease.

The rearrangement uses TRBV29-1 and TRBJ2-3, with TRBD2 matching over 8 bases. V gave up 8 bases and J gave up 0 bases; unmatched junction bases: 13. The CDR3 runs 16 residues. Germline V gene lookup returns CDR1 SQVTM and CDR2 ANQGSEA. The CDR3 loop is CSTRATSASSTDTQYF. CDR3 DNA: TGCAGCACCCGGGCGACTAGCGCGTCTAGCACAGATACGCAGTATTTT.

The chain couples TRBV29-1 to TRBJ1-1; D is uncertain. V shed 2 bases and J shed 10 bases, with 20 bases lying between them. This CDR3 has 14 residues. In germline, CDR1 is SQVTM, CDR2 ANQGSEA. This CDR3 is CSVEKAGGGRVAFF. In DNA, the CDR3 is TGCAGCGTTGAAAAGGCCGGAGGAGGGAGAGTAGCTTTCTTT.

The gene calls are TRBV7-9 and TRBJ2-5; the D gene is possibly TRBD1 (6 bases). Germline lookup yields CDR1 SEHNR and CDR2 FQNEAQ (reference sequence). V was shortened by 1 base and J by 5 bases, with 11 bases between the two germline ends. The CDR3 covers 14 residues. The CDR3 region is CASSLGQGLETQYF. The CDR3, as DNA: TGTGCCAGCAGCTTAGGTCAGGGGCTGGAGACCCAGTACTTC.

The chain has TRBV15 and TRBJ2-1, with 8 nucleotides matching TRBD2. Germline V gene data show CDR1 as LNHNV and CDR2 as YYDKDF (reference sequence). The CDR3 is 14 residues long. V lost 4 bases and J lost 5; bases outside the gene matches: 4. CDR3 sequence: CATSISGAHNEQFF. The CDR3 nucleotides are TGTGCCACCAGCATTAGCGGGGCCCACAATGAGCAGTTCTTC. Complete variable domain (other parts from reference TRBV15 and TRBJ2-1): DAMVIQNPRYQVTQFGKPVTLSCSQTLNHNVMYWYQQKSSQAPKLLFHYYDKDFNNEADTPDNFQSRRPNTSFCFLDIRSPGLGDTAMYLCATSISGAHNEQFFGPGTRLTVL.

The chain has TRBV7-9 and TRBJ1-3; perhaps TRBD1 as D (5 bases). Trimming cost V 3 bases and J 4 bases, with 10 bases left between them. Germline-derived CDR1 and CDR2 are SEHNR and FQNEAQ (reference sequence). This CDR3 has 14 residues. CDR3 nucleotide sequence: TGTGCCAGCAGCTTTGCAGGGAACGGAAACACCATATATTTT. Its translation: CASSFAGNGNTIYF.

The chain joins TRBV6-4 to TRBJ2-3, with D unclear. The CDR3 has 15 residues. Trimming took 5 bases from V and 6 from J, leaving 18 bases between them. CDR1 is MRHNA, CDR2 SNTAGT, per germline. Here the CDR3 DNA reads TGTGCCAGCAGTCCCATCACACCCAATCCGGATACGCAGTATTTT. Amino acids: CASSPITPNPDTQYF.

Concerning this clone: Other DNA sequences within the sample encode an identical CDR3. The rearrangement joins TRBV7-8 to TRBJ2-1; TRBD1 is a possible D gene (5 bases). The CDR3 length is 13 residues. From germline, CDR1 is SGHVS and CDR2 FQNEAQ. The germline V and J ends were trimmed by 2 bases and 4 bases, with 6 bases remaining between them. The CDR3 loop is CASSLQGYNEQFF. Written as DNA, the CDR3 is TGTGCCAGCAGCTTACAGGGTTACAATGAGCAGTTCTTC.

This rearrangement joins TRBV5-4 to TRBJ2-7; 9 bases line up with TRBD1. Germline V gene data show CDR1 as SGHNT and CDR2 as YYREEE (reference sequence). J was trimmed by 2 bases and V by 5 bases; bases with no gene match: 8. The CDR3 sequence is 15 residues long. As DNA, the CDR3 is TGTGCCAGCAGTTCTGACAGGGGGACCGCCTACGAGCAGTACTTC. It specifies CASSSDRGTAYEQYF.

The rearrangement links TRBV4-1 to TRBJ1-1, with D possibly being TRBD1 (6 bases). Germline assignment: CDR1 MGHRA and CDR2 YSYEKL. Trimming removed 0 bases from V and 0 bases from J, with 17 bases in between. The CDR3 sequence is 18 residues long. CDR3 sequence reads: CASSQDGGGGRVNTEAFF. CDR3 nucleotides: TGCGCCAGCAGCCAAGATGGGGGCGGGGGAAGGGTGAACACTGAAGCTTTCTTT.

This clone is medium-sized. The chain recombines TRBV5-1 with TRBJ1-1; D unclear. V dropped 4 bases and J dropped 1 base, with 8 bases sitting between them. This CDR3 has 13 residues. Germline CDR1 SGHRS, CDR2 YFSETQ. This chain's CDR3 is CASSISANTEAFF. DNA for the CDR3: TGCGCCAGCAGCATCAGCGCGAACACTGAAGCTTTCTTT. Drawing the rest from reference TRBV5-1 and TRBJ1-1, the complete variable domain is KAGVTQTPRYLIKTRGQQVTLSCSPISGHRSVSWYQQTPGQGLQFLFEYFSETQRNKGNFPGRFSGRQFSNSRSEMNVSTLELGDSALYLCASSISANTEAFFGQGTRLTVV.

By share, this clone counts as medium-sized. The gene calls are TRBV5-4 and TRBJ2-1; D not resolved. Germline V gene sequence: CDR1 SGHNT, CDR2 YYREEE (reference sequence). The CDR3 has 16 residues. V was pared by 6 bases and J by 6 bases, with 22 bases between. CDR3: CASTVDPSPRINEQFF. CDR3 bases: TGTGCCAGCACCGTAGACCCCTCACCGCGGATCAATGAGCAGTTCTTC. The full variable domain, its missing parts supplied by reference TRBV5-4 and TRBJ2-1, is ETGVTQSPTHLIKTRGQQVTLRCSSQSGHNTVSWYQQALGQGPQFIFQYYREEENGRGNFPPRFSGLQFPNYSSELNVNALELDDSALYLCASTVDPSPRINEQFFGPGTRLTVL.

The V gene is TRBV18, the J gene TRBJ2-1, with 8 bases aligning to TRBD2. Germline CDR1 KGHSH, CDR2 LQKENI. The CDR3 sequence is 16 residues long. The trim removed 0 bases at V and 4 bases at J, leaving 5 bases unmatched. The CDR3 here is CASSPPGVAGYNEQFF. The CDR3 DNA reads as TGTGCCAGCTCACCACCTGGAGTAGCGGGGTACAATGAGCAGTTCTTC.

The chain is built from TRBV4-1 and TRBJ2-5; 11 bases align to TRBD1. CDR1 and CDR2 (germline): MGHRA, YSYEKL. The CDR3 runs to 16 residues. V trimming: 1 base; J trimming: 4 bases; junction bases outside the gene matches: 5. The CDR3 is CASSQGMGTGGETQYF. The CDR3 region has the DNA TGCGCCAGCAGCCAAGGAATGGGGACAGGGGGAGAGACCCAGTACTTC.

In this sample, this clone turned up once. The CDR3 here is CASSFVRDSSYEQYF. The CDR3 DNA is TGTGCCAGCAGCTTCGTCCGGGACAGCTCCTACGAGCAGTACTTC. The rearrangement links TRBV7-2 to TRBJ2-7, with TRBD1 identical over 7 bases. The length of the CDR3 is 15 residues. The ends lost 3 bases at V and 0 bases at J; junction bases unmatched: 5. Germline values: CDR1 SGHTA, CDR2 FQGNSA.

The chain employs TRBV2 and TRBJ2-1, with TRBD1 identical over 9 bases. The CDR3 has 15 residues. V was pared by 5 bases and J by 1 base, with 3 bases of the junction left unmatched. Germline V lookup: CDR1 SNHLY, CDR2 FYNNEI. CDR3 in amino acids: CASSRDRESYNEQFF. The CDR3 nucleotides are TGTGCCAGCAGTAGGGACAGGGAATCCTACAATGAGCAGTTCTTC.

The chain has TRBV15 and TRBJ1-5, with D perhaps TRBD1 (5 bases). V lost 1 base and J 0 bases, leaving 19 bases between the germline ends. CDR1 LNHNV and CDR2 YYDKDF come from the germline V gene (reference sequence). The CDR3 covers 19 residues. CDR3 region: CATSRGGGTRGYSNQPQHF. DNA for the CDR3: TGTGCCACCAGCAGAGGGGGAGGGACCCGGGGCTATAGCAATCAGCCCCAGCATTTT.

The chain employs TRBV7-2 and TRBJ1-1; D possibly corresponds to TRBD1 (5 bases). Trimming took off 4 bases at V and 2 bases at J, with 8 bases between the two ends. The germline gives CDR1 SGHTA, CDR2 FQGNSA. This CDR3 comprises 13 residues. CDR3 protein: CASSWTTNTEAFF. The CDR3 region has the DNA TGTGCCAGCAGCTGGACAACCAACACTGAAGCTTTCTTT.

This clone is a singleton in its sample. The J gene is TRBJ2-1, the V gene TRBV29-1; D possibly corresponds to TRBD2 (6 bases). The germline V and J ends were trimmed by 6 bases and 7 bases, with 13 bases remaining between them. The CDR3 spans 12 residues. Germline V gene data show CDR1 as SQVTM and CDR2 as ANQGSEA. CDR3 DNA: TGCAGCGTCAGACGACTAGTGAATGAGCAGTTCTTC. It specifies CSVRRLVNEQFF.

This clone turned up a few times. The rearrangement uses TRBV7-9 and TRBJ2-5, with TRBD2 as a possible D gene (6 bases). The ends were cut back, 5 bases at V and 5 bases at J, with 9 bases in the middle. This CDR3 is built from 12 residues. Germline V gives CDR1 SEHNR, CDR2 FQNEAQ (reference sequence). Here the CDR3 DNA reads TGTGCCAGCAGCCGGGAGCGGGAGACCCAGTACTTC. Its translation: CASSRERETQYF.

The V and J genes are TRBV15 and TRBJ2-7, with 7 nucleotides matching TRBD2. V lost 0 bases, J lost 6 bases, and 8 bases stayed unmatched. This CDR3 region has 15 residues. Germline V CDR1 and CDR2: LNHNV, YYDKDF (reference sequence). CDR3: CATSRDNAGASEQYF. CDR3 nucleotide sequence: TGTGCCACCAGCAGAGATAATGCGGGAGCGAGCGAGCAGTACTTC.

The chain employs TRBV4-3 and TRBJ2-6; a possible D gene is TRBD1 (6 bases). Trimming pared 0 bases from V and 1 base from J, leaving 7 bases between. CDR3 length: 16 residues. Germline V gene lookup returns CDR1 LGHNA and CDR2 YSLEER. Here the CDR3 reads CASSQEGASGANVLTF. The CDR3 nucleotides read TGCGCCAGCAGCCAAGAGGGGGCTTCTGGGGCCAACGTCCTGACTTTC.

This clone occurred once. V is TRBV15 and J is TRBJ2-2, with 8 bases lining up with TRBD1. The CDR3 has 20 residues. Losses at the gene ends were 2 bases for V and 1 base for J; bases not matched to a gene: 15. Germline assignment: CDR1 LNHNV and CDR2 YYDKDF (reference sequence). CDR3 protein: CATSRLYRDRSLGNTGELFF. CDR3 DNA sequence: TGTGCCACCAGCAGATTATACCGGGACAGGTCCCTTGGGAACACCGGGGAGCTGTTTTTT.

The chain links TRBV7-2 to TRBJ2-7; TRBD1 is a possible D gene (5 bases). From germline, CDR1 is SGHTA and CDR2 FQGNSA. CDR3 length: 14 amino acids. Trimming removed 5 bases at V and 3 bases at J, with 14 bases between. CDR3 nucleotides: TGTGCCAGCAGCCCCCAGGGCTTTGGCTACGAGCAGTACTTC. The encoded protein is CASSPQGFGYEQYF.

The CDR3 here is CASRRTSGSRTGELFF. CDR3 DNA sequence: TGTGCCAGCAGAAGGACTAGCGGGAGTAGGACCGGGGAGCTGTTTTTT. This chain joins TRBV2 and TRBJ2-2; 13 bases align to TRBD2. V lost 6 bases, J lost 5 bases, and 6 bases stayed unmatched. The CDR3 consists of 16 residues. CDR1 and CDR2 (germline): SNHLY, FYNNEI.

This rearrangement joins TRBV7-2 to TRBJ2-3, with D maybe TRBD2 (6 bases). V lost 8 bases to trimming and J lost 6 bases, with 12 bases between them. The CDR3 runs to 12 residues. In germline, CDR1 is SGHTA, CDR2 FQGNSA. This CDR3 is CASSARGDTQYF. The CDR3 nucleotides are TGTGCCAGCTCGGCACGGGGGGATACGCAGTATTTT.

Notes on this clone: At the DNA level, this CDR3 is encoded by other sequences in the same sample as well. The chain recombines TRBV5-1 with TRBJ2-3; weak D call: TRBD1 (6 bases). Germline values: CDR1 SGHRS, CDR2 YFSETQ. The CDR3 loop spans 14 amino acids. V was cut by 5 bases and J by 1 base, with 11 bases left in between. The chain's CDR3 is CASSFRQGTDTQYF. CDR3 DNA: TGCGCCAGCAGTTTTAGACAGGGCACAGATACGCAGTATTTT.

The chain uses TRBV14 and TRBJ1-1, with D possibly TRBD1 on 6 matching bases. The CDR3 is 12 residues long. Trimming took 5 bases from V and 9 from J, leaving 13 bases between them. In germline, CDR1 is SGHDN, CDR2 FVKESK. Here the CDR3 reads CASSTPGTKAFF. CDR3 nucleotide sequence: TGTGCCAGCAGCACCCCGGGGACAAAAGCTTTCTTT.